A selection of T cell receptor beta chains follows, all from one sample in a study of regulatory T cells in long-lasting Graves disease. TCRdb analysed the multiplex PCR reads with MiXCR anew, one entry per CDR3 protein. The table has roughly 500,000 distinct CDR3 sequences, 20% to 25% seen once; the top ten hold roughly 7%. The sequences come from peripheral blood mononuclear cells (PBMCs), collected when the disease was refractory, from a patient treated with antithyroid drugs. The source of these receptors is a female donor with Graves disease. CDR3s include the opening cysteine and the closing phenylalanine or tryptophan. D genes are given only for firm matches. Part of the rows lack a size; the others show once, few, many or a class for expanded clones.

D gene,clone size,V gene,J gene,CDR3 protein,CDR3 DNA
TRBD2,few,TRBV3-1,TRBJ2-2,CASSRTSAYTGELFF,TGTGCCAGCAGCAGGACTAGCGCCTACACCGGGGAGCTGTTTTTT
TRBD1,NA,TRBV7-2,TRBJ2-7,CASSSWDRGSSYEQYF,TGTGCCAGCAGCTCCTGGGACAGGGGGAGCTCCTACGAGCAGTACTTC
NA,few,TRBV6-5,TRBJ2-5,CASSYSKVGGQETQYF,TGTGCCAGCAGTTACTCGAAAGTGGGAGGCCAAGAGACCCAGTACTTC
TRBD2,many,TRBV6-2/TRBV6-3,TRBJ2-2,CASSWGLAGGGELFF,TGTGCCAGCAGTTGGGGGCTAGCGGGAGGCGGGGAGCTGTTTTTT
NA,NA,TRBV7-2,TRBJ2-1,CASSLGGPPLNLYNEQFF,TGTGCCAGCAGCTTAGGGGGACCACCACTAAACTTATACAATGAGCAGTTCTTC
TRBD1,once,TRBV29-1,TRBJ2-3,CSVAAGQGADTQYF,TGCAGCGTTGCCGCGGGACAGGGCGCAGATACGCAGTATTTT
TRBD1,NA,TRBV4-3,TRBJ1-6,CASSQDARGIGYSPLHF,TGCGCCAGCAGCCAAGACGCCAGGGGGATCGGGTATTCACCCCTCCACTTT
NA,NA,TRBV12-3/TRBV12-4,TRBJ2-7,CASSPGTSHYEQYF,TGTGCCAGCAGTCCCGGGACATCCCACTACGAGCAGTACTTC
NA,many,TRBV7-2,TRBJ2-5,CASSLAPLGPQETQYF,TGTGCCAGCAGCTTAGCGCCTCTTGGACCGCAAGAGACCCAGTACTTC
TRBD2,NA,TRBV6-9,TRBJ2-2,CVSSYLVAGENTGELFF,TGTGTCAGCAGTTACTTGGTGGCGGGAGAGAACACCGGGGAGCTGTTTTTT
NA,NA,TRBV11-2,TRBJ2-5,CASSSPRDTQTQYF,TGTGCCAGCAGCTCCCCTCGGGACACCCAGACCCAGTACTTC
NA,many,TRBV27,TRBJ2-7,CASSLGRGSYEQYF,TGTGCCAGCAGCTTAGGGCGGGGCTCCTACGAGCAGTACTTC
TRBD1,once,TRBV20-1,TRBJ2-7,CSACRQGRYEQYF,TGCAGTGCTTGTAGACAGGGTAGATACGAGCAGTACTTC
NA,NA,TRBV7-9,TRBJ2-3,CASSLQADTQYF,TGTGCCAGCAGCTTACAGGCAGATACGCAGTATTTT
NA,few,TRBV10-3,TRBJ1-3,CAISDGLIGNTIYF,TGTGCCATCAGTGACGGACTTATCGGAAACACCATATATTTT
NA,many,TRBV30,TRBJ1-2,CAWSEQENYGYTF,TGTGCCTGGAGTGAGCAAGAAAACTATGGCTACACCTTC
NA,NA,TRBV6-1,TRBJ1-5,CASSEEGYRFIGNQPQHF,TGTGCCAGCAGTGAAGAAGGGTACCGTTTTATTGGCAATCAGCCCCAGCATTTT
NA,many,TRBV3-1,TRBJ1-1,CASSQEQGSGAFF,TGTGCCAGCAGCCAAGAACAGGGAAGTGGAGCTTTCTTT
NA,NA,TRBV7-9,TRBJ2-2,CASSLLGTSGELFF,TGTGCCAGCAGCTTACTTGGGACATCCGGGGAGCTGTTTTTT
NA,NA,TRBV7-2,TRBJ2-2,CASSLLQSNTGELFF,TGTGCCAGCAGCTTACTACAGTCGAACACCGGGGAGCTGTTTTTT
NA,NA,TRBV5-1,TRBJ1-1,CASSNRQAGNTEAFF,TGCGCCAGCAGCAACCGACAGGCCGGGAACACTGAAGCTTTCTTT
NA,few,TRBV10-1,TRBJ1-3,CASSESAGNTIYF,TGCGCCAGCAGTGAGTCGGCTGGAAACACCATATATTTT
NA,many,TRBV5-1,TRBJ1-1,CASSLEQASNTEAFF,TGCGCCAGCAGCTTGGAACAGGCTTCGAACACTGAAGCTTTCTTT
NA,NA,TRBV3-1,TRBJ2-7,CASSRGSEQYF,TGTGCCAGCAGCCGCGGTTCCGAGCAGTACTTC
NA,NA,TRBV7-9,TRBJ1-4,CASSFGSTNEKLFF,TGTGCCAGCAGCTTCGGGTCAACTAATGAAAAACTGTTTTTT
TRBD2,NA,TRBV27,TRBJ2-4,CASSPSLAGVRNIQYF,TGTGCCAGCAGTCCGTCACTAGCGGGAGTACGAAACATTCAGTACTTC
NA,many,TRBV11-1,TRBJ2-7,CASSLAGLEQYF,TGTGCCAGCAGTTTGGCGGGCTTGGAGCAGTACTTC
NA,NA,TRBV20-1,TRBJ1-2,CSARDPVNYGYTF,TGCAGTGCTAGAGACCCGGTTAACTATGGCTACACCTTC
TRBD1,NA,TRBV14,TRBJ2-7,CASSLRGTGYSYEQYF,TGTGCCAGCAGCCTCCGAGGGACAGGATACTCCTACGAGCAGTACTTC
TRBD1,few,TRBV6-1,TRBJ2-7,CAAGTDYEQYF,TGTGCAGCCGGGACAGACTACGAGCAGTACTTC
NA,few,TRBV6-5,TRBJ1-5,CASSYPNNQPQHF,TGTGCCAGCAGTTACCCCAACAATCAGCCCCAGCATTTT
TRBD2,NA,TRBV6-5,TRBJ2-7,CASSSSAGTSDEQYF,TGTGCCAGCAGTTCGTCCGCCGGGACTAGCGATGAGCAGTACTTC
NA,few,TRBV5-4,TRBJ2-5,CASSLKVDGEETQYF,TGTGCCAGCAGCTTGAAGGTGGACGGAGAAGAGACCCAGTACTTC
TRBD2,few,TRBV20-1,TRBJ2-1,CSARRLAGNEQFF,TGCAGTGCTCGGAGACTAGCGGGGAATGAGCAGTTCTTC
NA,few,TRBV5-4,TRBJ1-6,CVSSLDRNNSPLHF,TGTGTCAGCAGCTTGGACCGGAATAATTCACCCCTCCACTTT
TRBD1,many,TRBV7-3,TRBJ2-2,CASSFEQGAKNTGELFF,TGTGCCAGCAGCTTCGAACAGGGGGCAAAGAACACCGGGGAGCTGTTTTTT
NA,many,TRBV7-8,TRBJ2-2,CASSRAPPSNTGELFF,TGTGCCAGCAGCCGAGCACCTCCATCGAACACCGGGGAGCTGTTTTTT
NA,few,TRBV12-3/TRBV12-4,TRBJ1-3,CASSLGDGTWGNTIYF,TGTGCCAGCTCACTGGGGGACGGGACGTGGGGAAACACCATATATTTT
TRBD1,few,TRBV7-7,TRBJ2-2,CASSPGTGTPGELFF,TGTGCTAGCAGCCCTGGGACAGGGACCCCCGGGGAGCTGTTTTTT
TRBD2,NA,TRBV7-2,TRBJ2-7,CASSQDTSGRYEQYF,TGCGCCAGCAGCCAAGATACTAGCGGGAGATACGAGCAGTACTTC
NA,NA,TRBV16,TRBJ1-6,CASSQSPYNSPLHF,TGTGCCAGCAGCCAATCCCCATATAATTCACCCCTCCACTTT
NA,many,TRBV28,TRBJ1-2,CASSLLRARELHGYTF,TGTGCCAGCAGTTTATTAAGGGCGCGTGAGTTGCATGGCTACACCTTC
TRBD2,NA,TRBV5-1,TRBJ2-3,CASSVWTSPTDTQYF,TGCGCCAGCAGCGTATGGACTAGCCCCACAGATACGCAGTATTTT
TRBD1,many,TRBV27,TRBJ2-7,CASRPIRGTGASYEQYF,TGTGCCAGCAGGCCCATAAGGGGGACAGGGGCCTCCTACGAGCAGTACTTC
NA,NA,TRBV19,TRBJ1-5,CASSIFNQPQHF,TGTGCCAGTAGTATTTTCAATCAGCCCCAGCATTTT
TRBD1,once,TRBV7-2,TRBJ1-2,CASSQLPGQGKSHGYTF,TGTGCCAGCAGCCAACTCCCGGGACAGGGGAAGAGTCATGGCTACACCTTC
NA,NA,TRBV4-3,TRBJ1-6,CASSQVSGNSPLHF,TGCGCCAGCAGCCAAGTGAGTGGGAATTCACCCCTCCACTTT
TRBD2,NA,TRBV9,TRBJ2-5,CASSVSSAGGQETQYF,TGTGCCAGCAGCGTATCATCCGCGGGAGGACAAGAGACCCAGTACTTC
NA,NA,TRBV5-6,TRBJ1-2,CASSLEGNYGYAF,TGTGCCAGCAGCCTAGAGGGTAACTATGGCTACGCCTTC